This record covers a single TCR beta chain. Antigen: not known. Trimming took off 4 bases at V and 5 bases at J, with 12 bases between the two ends. From germline, CDR1 is SGHRS and CDR2 YFSETQ. The CDR3 is 14 amino acids. Template material for amplifying TCR beta CDR3 regions consisted of RNA transcripts. HTBI primers were employed in a first-round RT-PCR of the TCR CDR3. TCRdb analysed the multiplex PCR reads with MiXCR anew, one entry per CDR3 protein. The sample lists about 350,000 distinct CDR3 sequences, roughly an eighth occurring once. This entry belongs to a study of T cells in Graves' hyperthyroidism and ophthalmopathy. Any patient presenting with uncontrolled infection, other autoimmune disease, pregnancy or lactation was left out. Findings of the study overall: From stable hyperthyroidism, ophthalmopathy was set apart by a 13 V-J model.

The sample was blood. This TCR was recovered from a woman aged 40 to 50 with Graves' ophthalmopathy. The rearrangement joins TRBV5-1 to TRBJ2-2; tentatively, D is TRBD2 (6 bases). Here the CDR3 DNA reads TGCGCCAGCAGCCCCGGGAGCGTAACCGGGGAGCTGTTTTTT. Its translation: CASSPGSVTGELFF.